This is a list of T cell receptor delta chains from one sample in a study of γδ T cells in repeated Plasmodium falciparum infection. TCRdb reanalysed the multiplex PCR reads with CATT. This repertoire shows under 65,000 delta-chain clones, around 1.7% found once; its top ten account for approximately 15%. Sequenced sample: gamma-delta T cells from blood. The receptors come from a pool of human donors (malaria-infected and uninfected, not separated). Each CDR3 is given with its conserved first and last residue. The D gene is left open where the match is weak. Rows may omit the clone size; those that give it use once, few, many or a size class.

d_call	v_call	clone_size	j_call	cdr3_aa	cdr3_nt
TRDD3	TRDV1	many	TRDJ1	CALGPLPRPRWGIQGTDKLIF	TGTGCTCTGGGCCCCCTTCCTCGGCCGCGGTGGGGGATACAAGGCACCGATAAACTCATCTTT
TRDD3	TRDV1	many	TRDJ1	CALGELLLRSSTVLGDNSGGLIF	TGTGCTCTTGGGGAACTACTTTTAAGGTCTTCTACCGTACTGGGGGACAACTCCGGGGGGCTCATCTTT
TRDD3	TRDV1	few	TRDJ1	CALGELEPPWGIGDTDKLIF	TGTGCTCTTGGGGAACTAGAACCACCCTGGGGGATAGGAGACACCGATAAACTCATCTTT
TRDD3	TRDV1	many	TRDJ1	CALGGGASPGLGEYDKLIF	TGTGCTCTTGGGGGTGGGGCCTCTCCTGGGCTGGGGGAGTACGATAAACTCATCTTT
NA	TRDV1	many	TRDJ1	CALGETRLAYVIRMGDKLIF	TGTGCTCTTGGGGAAACTCGTTTAGCCTACGTGATACGTATGGGCGATAAACTCATCTTT
TRDD3	TRAV29/DV5	NA	TRDJ1	CAASDRISVRAGGSTDKLIF	TGTGCAGCAAGCGACCGAATCTCGGTTCGAGCCGGGGGATCCACCGATAAACTCATCTTT
TRDD3	TRDV1	many	TRDJ1	CALSSGGDTPALLLIF	TGTGCTCTTTCCTCGGGGGGGGATACGCCGGCGTTGTTGCTCATCTTT
TRDD3	TRAV29/DV5	many	TRDJ1	CAASGGGGALGIGTDKPIF	TGTGCAGCAAGTGGGGGAGGGGGCGCACTGGGGATCGGAACCGATAAACCCATCTTT
NA	TRDV1	many	TRDJ1	CALGAVLPTGYGPAGLIF	TGTGCTCTTGGGGCCGTTCTTCCTACGGGATACGGACCCGCTGGGCTCATCTTT
NA	TRDV1	few	TRDJ1	CALGDPSYLRGYGLYTDNLIF	TGCGCTCTTGGGGACCCTTCCTACCTAAGGGGATACGGGCTCTACACCGATAATCTCATCTTT
NA	TRDV3	medium-sized	TRDJ1	CAFPKATYGDCSADKLIF	TGTGCCTTTCCCAAGGCTACGTACGGGGATTGTAGCGCCGATAAACTCATCTTT
TRDD3	TRDV1	medium-sized	TRDJ1	CALGEAYPHWGIRRALIF	TGTGCTCTTGGGGAAGCCTACCCCCACTGGGGGATACGGCGAGCGCTCATCTTT
NA	TRDV3	medium-sized	TRDJ1	CASPGEGDDKLIF	TGTGCCTCCCCAGGCGAGGGAGACGATAAACTCATCTTT
TRDD3	TRDV1	medium-sized	TRDJ1	CALGESPSFGLGAPYKLIF	TGTGCTCTTGGGGAATCTCCGTCCTTTGGACTGGGGGCACCGTATAAACTCATCTTT
TRDD2	TRDV1	many	TRDJ1	CALGELGRVGLPTGSGGLYTDKLIF	TGTGCTCTTGGGGAACTAGGAAGAGTAGGCCTTCCTACAGGTTCTGGGGGGTTGTACACCGATAAACTCATCTTT
NA	TRDV1	many	TRDJ1	CALGEYLGDKLIF	TGTGCTCTTGGGGAATATCTGGGGGATAAACTCATCTTT
TRDD3	TRDV3	many	TRDJ1	CALPVTLRTLYYWGIRRTDKLIF	TGTGCCCTGCCGGTCACCCTACGTACCTTATACTACTGGGGGATACGCCGCACCGATAAACTCATCTTT
TRDD3	TRDV1	many	TRDJ1	CALGERTSLLGDYTDKLIF	TGTGCTCTTGGGGAACGAACTTCCTTACTGGGGGATTACACCGATAAACTCATCTTT
TRDD3	TRDV1	medium-sized	TRDJ1	CALGEHFGGQTYTDKLIF	TGTGCTCTTGGGGAACATTTTGGGGGACAAACATACACCGATAAACTCATCTTT
NA	TRDV1	medium-sized	TRDJ1	CALGESKWGPADKLIF	TGTGCTCTTGGGGAAAGTAAGTGGGGCCCTGCCGATAAACTCATCTTT
TRDD3	TRDV1	many	TRDJ1	CALGVPSSGPIMYWGIRAVGLHYDKLIF	TGTGCTCTTGGGGTCCCCTCAAGCGGGCCTATCATGTACTGGGGGATACGCGCAGTTGGGCTTCATTACGATAAACTCATCTTT
TRDD3	TRDV1	medium-sized	TRDJ1	CALGEHKADWGARVDKLIF	TGTGCTCTTGGGGAACATAAGGCGGACTGGGGTGCTCGGGTCGATAAACTCATCTTT
NA	TRDV1	medium-sized	TRDJ1	CALGELITKFSSPEGPYTDKLIF	TGTGCTCTTGGGGAACTAATAACAAAGTTTAGTTCCCCCGAGGGGCCATACACCGATAAACTCATCTTT
TRDD3	TRDV1	many	TRDJ1	CALGECSYLVHWGIRYQYTDKLIF	TGTGCTCTTGGGGAATGTTCCTACCTTGTGCACTGGGGGATACGGTACCAGTACACCGATAAACTCATCTTT
NA	TRDV1	many	TRDJ1	CALGELSPTEDTTDKLIF	TGTGCTCTTGGGGAACTAAGTCCTACAGAGGATACAACCGATAAACTCATCTTT
NA	TRDV1	many	TRDJ1	CALGELGPSALCKLIF	TGTGCTCTTGGGGAACTAGGTCCCTCAGCCCTTTGTAAACTCATCTTT
TRDD3	TRDV1	many	TRDJ1	CALGERALGMWDTYTDKLIF	TGTGCTCTTGGGGAACGGGCGTTAGGGATGTGGGATACGTATACCGATAAACTCATCTTT